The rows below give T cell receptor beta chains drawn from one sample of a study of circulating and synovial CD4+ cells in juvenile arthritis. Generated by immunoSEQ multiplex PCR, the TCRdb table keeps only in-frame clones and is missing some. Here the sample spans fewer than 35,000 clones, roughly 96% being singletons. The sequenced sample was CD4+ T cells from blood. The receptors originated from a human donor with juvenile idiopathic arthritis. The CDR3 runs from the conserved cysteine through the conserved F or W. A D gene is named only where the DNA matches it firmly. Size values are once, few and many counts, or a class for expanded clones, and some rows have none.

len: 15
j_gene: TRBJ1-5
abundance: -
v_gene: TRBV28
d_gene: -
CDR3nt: TGTGCCACTGCGGGAGGGGGAAGTCGGGATCAGCCCCAGCATTTT
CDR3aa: CATAGGGSRDQPQHF

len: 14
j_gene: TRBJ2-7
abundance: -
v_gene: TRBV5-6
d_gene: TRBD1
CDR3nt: TGTGCCAGCAGCTTGACAGGGGTGTCCTACGAGCAGTACTTC
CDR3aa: CASSLTGVSYEQYF

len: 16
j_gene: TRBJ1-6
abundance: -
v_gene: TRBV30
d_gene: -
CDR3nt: TGTGCCTGGAACCGTCGGGCGGGTGGGGAAAATTCCCCCCTCCACTTT
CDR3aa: CAWNRRAGGENSPLHF

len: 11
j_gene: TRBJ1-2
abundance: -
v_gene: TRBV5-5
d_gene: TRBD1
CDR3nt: TGTGCCAGCATTTACAGGGGCACGTACACCTTC
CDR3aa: CASIYRGTYTF

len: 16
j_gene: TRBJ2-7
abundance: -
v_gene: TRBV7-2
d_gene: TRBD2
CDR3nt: TGTGCCAGCAGCCGGAGACTAGCGGGCAGCTCCTACGAGCAGTACTTC
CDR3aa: CASSRRLAGSSYEQYF

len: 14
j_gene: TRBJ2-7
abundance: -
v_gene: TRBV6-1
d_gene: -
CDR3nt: TGTGCCAGCAATACCGGGACTTATAGGAACGAGCAGTACTTC
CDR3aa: CASNTGTYRNEQYF

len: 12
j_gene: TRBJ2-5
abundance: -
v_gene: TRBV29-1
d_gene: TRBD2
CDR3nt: TGCAGCGTTGAGGCGGGGGGAGAGACCCAGTACTTC
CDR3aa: CSVEAGGETQYF

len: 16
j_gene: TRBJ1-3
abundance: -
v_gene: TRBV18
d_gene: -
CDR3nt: TGTGCCAGCTCACCCTCCCGGACAGTCCGTGGAAACACCATATATTTT
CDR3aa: CASSPSRTVRGNTIYF

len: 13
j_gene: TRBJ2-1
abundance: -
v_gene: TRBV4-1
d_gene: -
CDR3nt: TGCGCCAGCAGCCAAGATCTTTTCAATGAGCAGTTCTTC
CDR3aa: CASSQDLFNEQFF

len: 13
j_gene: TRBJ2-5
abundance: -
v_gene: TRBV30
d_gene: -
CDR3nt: TGTGCCTGGACCATGTACCGACTGAAGACCCAGTACTTC
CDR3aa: CAWTMYRLKTQYF

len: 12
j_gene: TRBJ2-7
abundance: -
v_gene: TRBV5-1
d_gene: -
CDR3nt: TGCGCCAGCAGCTTATCAGGGGACGAGCAGTACTTC
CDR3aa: CASSLSGDEQYF

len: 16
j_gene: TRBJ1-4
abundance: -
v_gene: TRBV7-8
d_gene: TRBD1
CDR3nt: TGTGCCAGCAGCTGGGGGCCGGGACAGCGGGCTGAAAAACTGTTTTTT
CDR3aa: CASSWGPGQRAEKLFF

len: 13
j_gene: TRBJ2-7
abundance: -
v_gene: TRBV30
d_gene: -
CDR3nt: TGTGCCTGGGCTCAGGTCCAGGCGTACGAGCAGTACTTC
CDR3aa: CAWAQVQAYEQYF

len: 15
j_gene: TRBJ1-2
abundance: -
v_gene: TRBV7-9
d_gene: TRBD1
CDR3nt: TGTGCCAGCAGCGTGGGGACAGGCTTATCCTATGGCTACACCTTC
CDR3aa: CASSVGTGLSYGYTF

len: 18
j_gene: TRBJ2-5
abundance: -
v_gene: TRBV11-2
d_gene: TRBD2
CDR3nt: TGTGCCAGCAGCCACAGAGGGACTAGCGTAAGGGCGGGAGAGACCCAGTACTTC
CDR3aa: CASSHRGTSVRAGETQYF

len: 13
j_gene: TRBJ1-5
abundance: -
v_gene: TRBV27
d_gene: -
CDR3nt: TGTGCCAGCAGTTTTCGGAGGGGTCAGCCCCAGCATTTT
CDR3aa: CASSFRRGQPQHF

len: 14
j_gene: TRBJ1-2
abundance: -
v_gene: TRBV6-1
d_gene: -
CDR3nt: TGTGCCAGCAGTGAGTCAGGGACTAACTATGGCTACACCTTC
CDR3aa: CASSESGTNYGYTF

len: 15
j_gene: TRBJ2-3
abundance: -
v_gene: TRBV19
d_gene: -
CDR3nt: TGTGCCAGTAGCCTGTTCAGGGCCCGCACAGATACGCAGTATTTT
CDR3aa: CASSLFRARTDTQYF

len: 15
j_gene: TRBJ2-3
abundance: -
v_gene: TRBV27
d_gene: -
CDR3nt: TGTGCCAGCAGTTCTGGCAAATCTAGCACAGATACGCAGTATTTT
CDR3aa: CASSSGKSSTDTQYF

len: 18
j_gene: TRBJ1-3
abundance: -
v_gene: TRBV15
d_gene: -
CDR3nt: TGTGCCACCAGCGGTTATTTGGAGGGAACGCTACTCGGAAACACCATATATTTT
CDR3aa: CATSGYLEGTLLGNTIYF

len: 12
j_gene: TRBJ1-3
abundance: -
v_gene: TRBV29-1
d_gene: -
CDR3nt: TGCAGCGTTGTAAAATCTGGAAACACCATATATTTT
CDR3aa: CSVVKSGNTIYF

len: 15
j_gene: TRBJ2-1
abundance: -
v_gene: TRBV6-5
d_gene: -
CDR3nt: TGTGCCAGCAGAACCAGGGGAACGGTCTACAATGAGCAGTTCTTC
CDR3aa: CASRTRGTVYNEQFF

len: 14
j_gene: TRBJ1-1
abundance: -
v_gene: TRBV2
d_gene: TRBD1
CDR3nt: TGTGCCAGCAGAGTTTTGGGACAGTACACTGAAGCTTTCTTT
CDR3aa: CASRVLGQYTEAFF

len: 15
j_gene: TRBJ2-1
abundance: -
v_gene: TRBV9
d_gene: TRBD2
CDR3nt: TGTGCCAGCAGCGCCACTAGCGGGCTATACAATGAGCAGTTCTTC
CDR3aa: CASSATSGLYNEQFF

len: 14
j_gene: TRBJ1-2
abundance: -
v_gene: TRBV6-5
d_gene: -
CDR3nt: TGTGCCAGCAGTCCCTCGGAGGGAGGTTATGGCTACACCTTC
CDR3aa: CASSPSEGGYGYTF

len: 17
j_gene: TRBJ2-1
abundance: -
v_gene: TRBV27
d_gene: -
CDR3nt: TGTGCCAGCAGTTTAAGACTGGGGGGATACTCCTACAATGAGCAGTTCTTC
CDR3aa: CASSLRLGGYSYNEQFF

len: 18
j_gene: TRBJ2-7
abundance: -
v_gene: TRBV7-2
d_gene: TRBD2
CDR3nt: TGTGCCAGCAGCTTTCGTGGTAGCGGGCGAACAACCTCCTACGAGCAGTACTTC
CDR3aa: CASSFRGSGRTTSYEQYF

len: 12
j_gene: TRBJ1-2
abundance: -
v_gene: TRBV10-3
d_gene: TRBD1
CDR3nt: TGTGCCAGTCGACAGGGAATGGGGGGCTACACCTTC
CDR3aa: CASRQGMGGYTF

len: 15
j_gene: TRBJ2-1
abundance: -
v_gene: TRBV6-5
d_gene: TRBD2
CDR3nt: TGTGCCAGTAAAAATAGCGGGAGCTCCTACAATGAGCAGTTCTTC
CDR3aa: CASKNSGSSYNEQFF

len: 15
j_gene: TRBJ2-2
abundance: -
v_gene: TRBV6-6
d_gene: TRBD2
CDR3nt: TGTGCCAGCAGCCCCGGGGGGGACCACACCGGGGAGCTGTTTTTT
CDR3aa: CASSPGGDHTGELFF

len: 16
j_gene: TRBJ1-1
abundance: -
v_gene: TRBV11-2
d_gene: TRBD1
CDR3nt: TGTGCCAGCAGCCCCCGAGCGGCAGGGGGAGACACTGAAGCTTTCTTT
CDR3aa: CASSPRAAGGDTEAFF

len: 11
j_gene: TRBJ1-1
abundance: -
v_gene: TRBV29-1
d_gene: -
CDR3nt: TGCAGCGTGACAGAGAGCGTGAGGGCTTTCTTT
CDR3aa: CSVTESVRAFF

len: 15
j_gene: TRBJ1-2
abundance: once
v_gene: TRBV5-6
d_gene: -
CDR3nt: TGTGCCAGCAGCGGACGGGAGCGAGCTAACTATGGCTACACCTTC
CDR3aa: CASSGRERANYGYTF

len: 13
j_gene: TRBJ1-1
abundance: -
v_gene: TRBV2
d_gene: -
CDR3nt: TGTGCCAGCAGTGATCCAGTTGAGGTTGAAGCTTTCTTT
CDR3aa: CASSDPVEVEAFF

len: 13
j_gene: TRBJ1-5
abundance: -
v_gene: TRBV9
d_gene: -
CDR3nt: TGTGCCAGCAGCGTAGGACACGGTCAGCCCCAGCATTTT
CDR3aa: CASSVGHGQPQHF

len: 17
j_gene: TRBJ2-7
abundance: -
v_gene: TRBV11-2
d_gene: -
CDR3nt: TGTGCCAGCAGCTTAGGCCGGGTGGGGGCGAGAGCCTACGAGCAGTACTTC
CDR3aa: CASSLGRVGARAYEQYF

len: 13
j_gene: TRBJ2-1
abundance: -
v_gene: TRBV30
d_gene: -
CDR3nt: TGTGCCTGGATGGCAAACTCCTACAATGAGCAGTTCTTC
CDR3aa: CAWMANSYNEQFF

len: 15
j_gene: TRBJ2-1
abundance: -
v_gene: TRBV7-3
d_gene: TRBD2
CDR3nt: TGTGCCAGCAGCTTAAGTTCCGGGAGGGAGGGTGAGCAGTTCTTC
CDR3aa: CASSLSSGREGEQFF

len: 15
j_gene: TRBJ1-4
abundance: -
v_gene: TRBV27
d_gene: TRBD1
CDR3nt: TGTGCCAGCCATGGACAGGGGGCAACTAATGAAAAACTGTTTTTT
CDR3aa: CASHGQGATNEKLFF

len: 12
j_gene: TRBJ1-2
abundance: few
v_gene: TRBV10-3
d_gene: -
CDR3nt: TGTGCCATCAGTGAGGTGGAGTATGGCTACACCTTC
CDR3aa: CAISEVEYGYTF

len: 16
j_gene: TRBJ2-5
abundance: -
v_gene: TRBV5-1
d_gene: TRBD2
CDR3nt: TGCGCCAGCCGGACTAGCGGGAGAGAGTACCAAGAGACCCAGTACTTC
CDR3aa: CASRTSGREYQETQYF

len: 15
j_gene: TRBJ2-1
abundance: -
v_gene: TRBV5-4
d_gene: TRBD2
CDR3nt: TGTGCCAGCAGCTTGCCGGGGGGGAATTACAATGAGCAGTTCTTC
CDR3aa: CASSLPGGNYNEQFF

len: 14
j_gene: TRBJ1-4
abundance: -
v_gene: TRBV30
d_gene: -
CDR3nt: TGTGCCTGGAGTGGGACAGCCGGTAATGAAAAACTGTTTTTT
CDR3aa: CAWSGTAGNEKLFF

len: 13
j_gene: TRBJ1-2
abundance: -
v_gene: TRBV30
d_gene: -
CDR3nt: TGTGCCTGGAGTGTCGGACAGTTCTATGGCTACACCTTC
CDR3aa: CAWSVGQFYGYTF

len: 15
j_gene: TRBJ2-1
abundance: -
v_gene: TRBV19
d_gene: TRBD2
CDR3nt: TGTGCCAGTAGTATTAGCGGGAGTGCCTACAATGAGCAGTTCTTC
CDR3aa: CASSISGSAYNEQFF

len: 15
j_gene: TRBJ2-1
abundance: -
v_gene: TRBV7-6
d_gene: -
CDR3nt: TGTGCCAGCAGCTTAGTCGGGGGGCGTAACAATGAGCAGTTCTTC
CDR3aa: CASSLVGGRNNEQFF

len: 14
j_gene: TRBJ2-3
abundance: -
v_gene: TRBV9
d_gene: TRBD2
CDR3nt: TGTGCCAGCAGCCCCAGTAGCGGGTCGGATACGCAGTATTTT
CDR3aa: CASSPSSGSDTQYF

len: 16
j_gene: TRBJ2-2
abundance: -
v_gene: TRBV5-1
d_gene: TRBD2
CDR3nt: TGCGCCAGCAGCTTGATAGCGGGGGTTAACACCGGGGAGCTGTTTTTT
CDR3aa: CASSLIAGVNTGELFF

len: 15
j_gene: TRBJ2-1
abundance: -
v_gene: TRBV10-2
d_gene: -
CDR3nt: TGCGCCAGCAGCGAAGACAGTCTCTCCTACAATGAGCAGTTCTTC
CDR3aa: CASSEDSLSYNEQFF

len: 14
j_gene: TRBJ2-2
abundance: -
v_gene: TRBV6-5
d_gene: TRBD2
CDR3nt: TGTGCCAGCAGTGGAGGGAGGGACACCGGGGAGCTGTTTTTT
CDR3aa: CASSGGRDTGELFF

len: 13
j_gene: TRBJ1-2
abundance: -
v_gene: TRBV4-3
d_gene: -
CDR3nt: TGCGCCAGCAGGGAGACTGGCTCTTATGGCTACACCTTC
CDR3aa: CASRETGSYGYTF

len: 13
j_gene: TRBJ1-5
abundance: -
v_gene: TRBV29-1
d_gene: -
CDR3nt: TGCAGCGTTGTTGTGAGGTGGGATCAGCCCCAGCATTTT
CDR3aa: CSVVVRWDQPQHF

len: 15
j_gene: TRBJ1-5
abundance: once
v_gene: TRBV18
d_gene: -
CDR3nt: TGTGCCAGCTCACCCACTGCAGGGGCCGATCAGCCCCAGCATTTT
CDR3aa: CASSPTAGADQPQHF